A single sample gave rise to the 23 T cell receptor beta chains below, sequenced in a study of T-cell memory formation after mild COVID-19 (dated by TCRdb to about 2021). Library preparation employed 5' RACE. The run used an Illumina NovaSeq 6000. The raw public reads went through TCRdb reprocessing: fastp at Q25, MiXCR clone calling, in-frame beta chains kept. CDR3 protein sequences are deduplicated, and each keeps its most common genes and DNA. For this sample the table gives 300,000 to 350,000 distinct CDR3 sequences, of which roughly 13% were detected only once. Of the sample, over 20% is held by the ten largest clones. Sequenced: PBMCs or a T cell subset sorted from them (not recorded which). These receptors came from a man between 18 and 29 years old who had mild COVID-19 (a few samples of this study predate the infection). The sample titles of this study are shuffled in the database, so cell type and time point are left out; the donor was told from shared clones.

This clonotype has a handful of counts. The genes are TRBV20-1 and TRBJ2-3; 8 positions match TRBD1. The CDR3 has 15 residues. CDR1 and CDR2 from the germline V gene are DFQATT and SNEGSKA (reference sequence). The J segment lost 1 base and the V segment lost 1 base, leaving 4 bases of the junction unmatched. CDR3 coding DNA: TGCAGTGCTAGAGGAGCAGGGGGCCGCACAGATACGCAGTATTTT. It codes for CSARGAGGRTDTQYF.

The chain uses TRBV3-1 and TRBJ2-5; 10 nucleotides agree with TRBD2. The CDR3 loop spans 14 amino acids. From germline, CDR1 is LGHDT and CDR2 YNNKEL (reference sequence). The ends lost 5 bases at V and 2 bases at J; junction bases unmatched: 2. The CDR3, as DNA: TGTGCCAGCAGCACTAGCGGGGTTCAAGAGACCCAGTACTTC. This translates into CASSTSGVQETQYF.

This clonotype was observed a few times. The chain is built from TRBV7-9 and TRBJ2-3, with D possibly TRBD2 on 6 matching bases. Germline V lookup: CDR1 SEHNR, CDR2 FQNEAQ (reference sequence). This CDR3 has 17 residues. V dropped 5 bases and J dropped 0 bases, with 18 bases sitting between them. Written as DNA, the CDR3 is TGTGCCAGCAGCCCTTCGCCGTGGAGGGATAGCACAGATACGCAGTATTTT. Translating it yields CASSPSPWRDSTDTQYF.

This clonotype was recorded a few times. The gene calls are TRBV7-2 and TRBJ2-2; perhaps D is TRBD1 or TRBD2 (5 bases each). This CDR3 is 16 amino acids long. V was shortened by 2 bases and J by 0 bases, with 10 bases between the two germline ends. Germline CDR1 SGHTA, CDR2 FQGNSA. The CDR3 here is CASSLFWGSNTGELFF. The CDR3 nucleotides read TGTGCCAGCAGCTTATTTTGGGGGTCGAACACCGGGGAGCTGTTTTTT.

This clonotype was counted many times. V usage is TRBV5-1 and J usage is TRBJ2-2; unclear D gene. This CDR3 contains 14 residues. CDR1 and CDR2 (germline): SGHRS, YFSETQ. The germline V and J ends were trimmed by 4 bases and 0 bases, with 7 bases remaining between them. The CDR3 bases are TGCGCCAGCAGCGCGGCTACGAACACCGGGGAGCTGTTTTTT. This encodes CASSAATNTGELFF.

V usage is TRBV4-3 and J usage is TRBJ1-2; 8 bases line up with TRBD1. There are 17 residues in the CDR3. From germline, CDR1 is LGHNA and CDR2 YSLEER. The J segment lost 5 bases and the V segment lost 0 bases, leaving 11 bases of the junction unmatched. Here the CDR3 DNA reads TGCGCCAGCAGCCAAGATAGTAGACAGGGGCCGCGGTATGGCTACACCTTC. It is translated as CASSQDSRQGPRYGYTF.

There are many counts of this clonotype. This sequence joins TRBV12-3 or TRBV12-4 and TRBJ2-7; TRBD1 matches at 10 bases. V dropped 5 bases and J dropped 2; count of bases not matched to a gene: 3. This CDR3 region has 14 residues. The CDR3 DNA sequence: TGTGCCAGCAGTGCCGGGACAGGGGCCTACGAGCAGTACTTC. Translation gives CASSAGTGAYEQYF.

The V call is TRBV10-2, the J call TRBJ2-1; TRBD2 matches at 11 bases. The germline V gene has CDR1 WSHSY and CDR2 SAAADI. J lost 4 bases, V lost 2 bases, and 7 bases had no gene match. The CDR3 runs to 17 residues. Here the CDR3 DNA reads TGCGCCAGCAGTGAGGGTAGGGGACTAGCGGATTACAATGAGCAGTTCTTC. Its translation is CASSEGRGLADYNEQFF.

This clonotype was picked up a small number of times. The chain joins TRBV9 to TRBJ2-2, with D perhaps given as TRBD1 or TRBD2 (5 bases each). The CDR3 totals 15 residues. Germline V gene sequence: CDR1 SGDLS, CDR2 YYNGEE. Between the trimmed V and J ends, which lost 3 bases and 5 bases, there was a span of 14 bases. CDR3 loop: CASSGGPGWTGELFF. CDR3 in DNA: TGTGCCAGCAGCGGGGGACCAGGATGGACCGGGGAGCTGTTTTTT.

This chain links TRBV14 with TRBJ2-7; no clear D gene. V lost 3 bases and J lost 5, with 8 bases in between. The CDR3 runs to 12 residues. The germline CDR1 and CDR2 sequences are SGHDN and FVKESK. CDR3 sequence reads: CASSHPWNEQYF. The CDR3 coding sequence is TGTGCCAGCAGCCATCCATGGAACGAGCAGTACTTC. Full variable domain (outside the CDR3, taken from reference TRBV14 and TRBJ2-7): EAGVTQFPSHSVIEKGQTVTLRCDPISGHDNLYWYRRVMGKEIKFLLHFVKESKQDESGMPNNRFLAERTGGTYSTLKVQPAELEDSGVYFCASSHPWNEQYFGPGTRLTVT.

CDR3 sequence (DNA): TGTGCCAGCAGATCAGAGCGAAGGGGAGAGTCACCCCTCCACTTT. This sequence encodes CASRSERRGESPLHF. This chain uses TRBV28 with TRBJ1-6, with D possibly being TRBD1 (5 bases). The CDR3 has 15 amino acids. Germline CDR1 reads MDHEN; CDR2 reads SYDVKM. With 6 bases removed from V and 10 bases from J, the gap between germline ends came to 19 bases.

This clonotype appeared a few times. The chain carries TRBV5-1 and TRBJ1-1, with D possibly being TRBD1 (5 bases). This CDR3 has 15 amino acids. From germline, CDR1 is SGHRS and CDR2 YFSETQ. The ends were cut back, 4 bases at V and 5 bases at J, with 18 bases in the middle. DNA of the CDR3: TGCGCCAGCAGCACCCGTCGTTTTGGGGCAACTGAAGCTTTCTTT. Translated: CASSTRRFGATEAFF.

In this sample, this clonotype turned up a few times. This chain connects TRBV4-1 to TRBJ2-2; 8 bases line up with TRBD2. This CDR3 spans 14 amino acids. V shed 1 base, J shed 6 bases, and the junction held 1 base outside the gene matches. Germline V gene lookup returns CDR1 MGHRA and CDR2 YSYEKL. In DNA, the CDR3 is TGCGCCAGCAGCCAAGGGCGGGGGGCCGGGGAGCTGTTTTTT. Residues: CASSQGRGAGELFF.

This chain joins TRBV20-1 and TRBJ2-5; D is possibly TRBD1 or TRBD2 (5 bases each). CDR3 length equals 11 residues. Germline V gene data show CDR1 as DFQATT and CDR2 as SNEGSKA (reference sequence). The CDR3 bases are TGCAGCGCCATCTGGGGGGAGACCCAGTACTTC. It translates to CSAIWGETQYF.

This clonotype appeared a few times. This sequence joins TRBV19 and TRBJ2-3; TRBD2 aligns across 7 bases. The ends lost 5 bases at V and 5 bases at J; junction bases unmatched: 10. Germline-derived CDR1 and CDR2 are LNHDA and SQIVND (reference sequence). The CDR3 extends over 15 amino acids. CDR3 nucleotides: TGTGCCAGTAGTCCCCGCGCGGGGGTGGGAGATACGCAGTATTTT. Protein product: CASSPRAGVGDTQYF.

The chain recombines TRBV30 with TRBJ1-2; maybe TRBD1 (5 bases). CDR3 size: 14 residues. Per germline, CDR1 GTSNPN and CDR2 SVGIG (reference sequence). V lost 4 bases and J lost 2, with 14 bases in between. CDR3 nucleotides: TGTGCCTGGACCAGGTACAGGACCAACTATGGCTACACCTTC. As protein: CAWTRYRTNYGYTF.

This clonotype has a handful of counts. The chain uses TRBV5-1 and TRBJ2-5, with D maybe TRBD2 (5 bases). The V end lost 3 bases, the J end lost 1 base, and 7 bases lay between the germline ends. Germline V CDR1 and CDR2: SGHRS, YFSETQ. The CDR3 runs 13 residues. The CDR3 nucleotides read TGCGCCAGCAGCTCAACTAGCCAAGAGACCCAGTACTTC. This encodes CASSSTSQETQYF.

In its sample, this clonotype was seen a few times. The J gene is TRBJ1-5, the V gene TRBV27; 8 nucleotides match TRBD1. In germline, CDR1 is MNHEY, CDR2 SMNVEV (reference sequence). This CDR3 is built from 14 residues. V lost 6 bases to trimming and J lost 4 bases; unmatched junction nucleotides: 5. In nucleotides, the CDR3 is TGTGCCAGCAGCAGGACAGGGCGGAATCAGCCCCAGCATTTT. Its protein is CASSRTGRNQPQHF.

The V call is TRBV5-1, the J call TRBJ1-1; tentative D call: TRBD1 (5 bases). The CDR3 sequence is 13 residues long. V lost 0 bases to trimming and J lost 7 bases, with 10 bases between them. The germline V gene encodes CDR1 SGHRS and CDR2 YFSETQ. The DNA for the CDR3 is TGCGCCAGCAGCTTGGACGGGCAGGGTGAAGCTTTCTTT. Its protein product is CASSLDGQGEAFF. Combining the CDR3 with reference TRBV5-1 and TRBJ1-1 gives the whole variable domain KAGVTQTPRYLIKTRGQQVTLSCSPISGHRSVSWYQQTPGQGLQFLFEYFSETQRNKGNFPGRFSGRQFSNSRSEMNVSTLELGDSALYLCASSLDGQGEAFFGQGTRLTVV.

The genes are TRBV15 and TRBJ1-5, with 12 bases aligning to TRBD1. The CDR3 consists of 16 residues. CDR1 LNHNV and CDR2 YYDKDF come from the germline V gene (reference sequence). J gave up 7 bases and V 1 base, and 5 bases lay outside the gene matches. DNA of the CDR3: TGTGCCACCAGCAGAGTTTCTGGGACAGGGGGCCAGCCCCAGCATTTT. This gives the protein CATSRVSGTGGQPQHF.

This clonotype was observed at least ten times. CDR3 sequence: CASSKWGDRHYEQYF. The CDR3 nucleotides are TGTGCCAGCAGCAAATGGGGGGACCGCCACTACGAGCAGTACTTC. The rearrangement joins TRBV21-1 to TRBJ2-7; TRBD1, the table's D call, lacks a check against the DNA. TRBV21-1 is listed as a pseudogene. The CDR3 length is 15 residues.

The CDR3 here is CASSSSLAGSADTQYF. CDR3 sequence (DNA): TGTGCCAGCAGTTCGTCACTAGCGGGGTCGGCAGATACGCAGTATTTT. This sequence joins TRBV6-2 or TRBV6-3 and TRBJ2-3, with 10 nucleotides matching TRBD2. After removal of 4 bases from V and 4 bases from J, the junction contained 8 bases not matched to a gene. Germline V lookup: CDR1 MNHEY, CDR2 SVGEGT. The CDR3 covers 16 residues.

DNA for the CDR3: TGTGCCAGCAGAAAAGGGACTAGCGGGGCCACAGATACGCAGTATTTT. Translated, it gives CASRKGTSGATDTQYF. The J gene is TRBJ2-3, the V gene TRBV6-5; 13 bases map to TRBD2. CDR3 size: 16 residues. The germline V gene has CDR1 MNHEY and CDR2 SVGAGI. V dropped 6 bases and J dropped 2; count of bases not matched to a gene: 5.